This T cell receptor beta chain was recorded in a study of T-cell memory formation after mild COVID-19. This clonotype was found a few times. TCRdb fed the 5' RACE reads into MiXCR, producing one record per CDR3 protein. This sample has 400,000 to 500,000 distinct CDR3 sequences, with roughly 26% found just once. Sequenced input: PBMCs or a T cell subset sorted from them (not recorded which). This clonotype originated in an adult woman who had mild COVID-19 (a few samples of this study predate the infection). Cell type and time point are not known.

This CDR3 reads CATSDPGTGGFEQYF. The DNA for the CDR3 is TGTGCCACCAGTGACCCCGGGACAGGGGGCTTCGAGCAGTACTTC. The rearrangement uses TRBV24-1 and TRBJ2-7; 12 bases align to TRBD1. Germline-derived CDR1 and CDR2 are KGHDR and SFDVKD. With 4 bases clipped from V and 6 bases from J, the junction kept 6 bases outside the gene matches. The CDR3 contains 15 residues.